Each of the 4 T cell receptor beta chains below was sequenced from the same sample in a study of CXCR3-negative and CXCR3-positive naive CD8 T cells. Study-level findings and limits: TRB CDR3s of CXCR3-positive naive cells were more hydrophobic than those of CXCR3-negative naive cells.

Their cognate antigens are unknown. UMI-labeled TRB cDNA libraries were prepared by 5' RACE. TCRdb re-called the 5' RACE reads and catalogs CDR3 proteins one per entry, DNA excluded. This listing includes about 110,000 distinct CDR3 sequences. Source material: naive CXCR3+ CD8+ T cells from blood. Subset in this sample: CD45RO-CCR7+CD27+CD95- naive CD8+ T cells expressing CXCR3 (TNR3+). These receptors all come from a human donor in good health. Some clones in this sample may be carry-over from other donors' samples.

The chain uses TRBV7-9 and TRBJ2-1; TCRdb picks TRBD1, but there is no DNA to check that call. The germline gives CDR1 SEHNR, CDR2 FQNEAQ (reference sequence). The CDR3 totals 14 residues. The CDR3: CASSLVQGSNEQFF.

This rearrangement joins TRBV5-1 to TRBJ2-1; TCRdb designates TRBD2, a call that cannot be tested without DNA. CDR1 is SGHRS and CDR2 is YFSETQ in the germline V gene. The length of the CDR3 is 18 residues. The chain's CDR3 is CASSAWTARAYSYNEQFF.

The CDR3 region is CASSLRTGGWTEAFF. The chain carries TRBV19 and TRBJ1-1; TCRdb's D call of TRBD1 is untestable without DNA. The CDR3 contains 15 residues. Germline lookup yields CDR1 LNHDA and CDR2 SQIVND (reference sequence).

This rearrangement joins TRBV28 to TRBJ1-1. CDR1 and CDR2 (germline): MDHEN, SYDVKM. The CDR3 has 13 amino acids. CDR3 residues: CASGSRLTTEAFF.